These 26 T cell receptor beta chains originate from one sample sequenced in a study of beta chain features in type 1 diabetes. TCRB transcripts that were expressed got sequenced, as all of the isolated RNA had been reverse transcribed. This table comes from immunoSEQ multiplex PCR, and its TCRdb copy is limited to in-frame clones, with some not included. Of under 450,000 clones listed, over 11% were seen once; the top ten hold 0.035% to 0.045%. The specimen sequenced was naive CD4+ T cells from blood. The source is a man aged 25-45 years in good health.

The rearrangement joins TRBV7-6 to TRBJ2-1, with D perhaps TRBD2 (5 bases). Trimming removed 3 bases from V and 0 bases from J, with 9 bases in between. CDR3 length: 15 amino acids. Germline lookup yields CDR1 SGHVS and CDR2 FNYEAQ. This CDR3 is CASSFSDYSYNEQFF. The CDR3 DNA follows: TGTGCCAGCAGCTTTAGCGATTACTCCTACAATGAGCAGTTCTTC. The full variable domain, its missing parts supplied by reference TRBV7-6 and TRBJ2-1, is GAGVSQSPRYKVTKRGQDVALRCDPISGHVSLYWYRQALGQGPEFLTYFNYEAQQDKSGLPNDRFSAERPEGSISTLTIQRTEQRDSAMYRCASSFSDYSYNEQFFGPGTRLTVL.

The chain combines TRBV11-2 with TRBJ1-2; TRBD1 aligns across 9 bases. Germline V CDR1 and CDR2: SGHAT, FQNNGV. The CDR3 has 13 residues. Trimming took 5 bases from V and 7 from J; bases not matched to a gene: 5. CDR3 region: CASSQGQGLGYTF. The CDR3 DNA sequence: TGTGCCAGCAGCCAGGGACAGGGCCTTGGCTACACCTTC.

The V gene is TRBV6-1, the J gene TRBJ2-2; no definite D call. Per the germline V gene, CDR1 is MNHNS and CDR2 is SASEGT. V lost 3 bases to trimming and J lost 1 base, with 6 bases between them. The CDR3 spans 14 residues. CDR3 nucleotides: TGTGCCAGCAGTGAGCCAGGGAACACCGGGGAGCTGTTTTTT. This translates into CASSEPGNTGELFF.

With respect to this clone: Other DNA sequences in the sample encode the same CDR3. The chain combines TRBV9 with TRBJ2-3; TRBD2 agrees at 7 bases. The CDR3 extends over 15 amino acids. Unmatched junction bases numbered 2, after V lost 0 bases and J lost 1 base. Germline V lookup: CDR1 SGDLS, CDR2 YYNGEE. CDR3 DNA sequence: TGTGCCAGCAGCGTAGATCGGGGGGGCACAGATACGCAGTATTTT. This encodes CASSVDRGGTDTQYF. Full variable domain (missing parts from reference TRBV9 and TRBJ2-3): DSGVTQTPKHLITATGQRVTLRCSPRSGDLSVYWYQQSLDQGLQFLIQYYNGEERAKGNILERFSAQQFPDLHSELNLSSLELGDSALYFCASSVDRGGTDTQYFGPGTRLTVL.

In this sample, this clone turned up a few times. The chain links TRBV4-1 to TRBJ2-1, with 9 bases lining up with TRBD2. V lost 0 bases to trimming and J lost 5 bases; unmatched junction nucleotides: 8. Looked up from germline, CDR1 is MGHRA and CDR2 is YSYEKL. The CDR3 length is 17 residues. The CDR3 region has the DNA TGCGCCAGCAGCCAAGATAGGGCTAGCGGGAACAACAATGAGCAGTTCTTC. Translated, it gives CASSQDRASGNNNEQFF.

This clone showed up just a few times. CDR3 DNA: TGTGCCAGCAGAAGGGACGGGTGGTACAATGAGCAGTTCTTC. Encoded protein: CASRRDGWYNEQFF. The V gene is TRBV6-1, the J gene TRBJ2-1; D may correspond to TRBD1 or TRBD2 (5 bases each). Germline V gene sequence: CDR1 MNHNS, CDR2 SASEGT. Trimming removed 6 bases from V and 4 bases from J, with 13 bases in between. The CDR3 is made up of 14 amino acids.

This chain uses TRBV7-2 with TRBJ2-3; D is perhaps TRBD1 (8 bases). V was clipped by 3 bases and J by 2 bases, with 21 bases between them. CDR1 and CDR2 from the germline V gene are SGHTA and FQGNSA. CDR3 length: 18 amino acids. This CDR3 is CASSLTGASGSPTDTQYF. The CDR3 DNA reads TGTGCCAGCAGCTTGACAGGGGCTAGCGGTTCCCCCACAGATACGCAGTATTTT.

The rearrangement links TRBV9 to TRBJ2-1; D is ambiguous. The CDR3 length is 15 residues. Germline V CDR1 and CDR2: SGDLS, YYNGEE. V was shortened by 3 bases and J by 8 bases, with 18 bases between the two germline ends. CDR3 DNA: TGTGCCAGCAGCGCGTTGATTGCCCCCGAGTATGAGCAGTTCTTC. Its translation is CASSALIAPEYEQFF. Full variable domain (outside the CDR3, taken from reference TRBV9 and TRBJ2-1): DSGVTQTPKHLITATGQRVTLRCSPRSGDLSVYWYQQSLDQGLQFLIQYYNGEERAKGNILERFSAQQFPDLHSELNLSSLELGDSALYFCASSALIAPEYEQFFGPGTRLTVL.

The rearrangement joins TRBV7-9 to TRBJ2-5, with D perhaps assigned TRBD1 or TRBD2 (6 bases each). Between the trimmed V and J ends, which lost 6 bases and 1 base, there was a span of 15 bases. The CDR3 is made up of 15 amino acids. Germline V gene data show CDR1 as SEHNR and CDR2 as FQNEAQ (reference sequence). CDR3: CASRPGGGPQETQYF. The DNA for the CDR3 is TGTGCCAGCAGGCCTGGAGGGGGGCCCCAAGAGACCCAGTACTTC.

This rearrangement joins TRBV6-6 to TRBJ2-7; TRBD2 agrees at 11 bases. Germline lookup yields CDR1 MNHNY and CDR2 SVGAGI (reference sequence). The CDR3 is 16 residues long. The trim removed 6 bases at V and 3 bases at J, leaving 10 bases unmatched. The CDR3 region has the DNA TGTGCCAGCAGCCCTAGCGGGGGGAACCCTCTCTACGAGCAGTACTTC. Translating it yields CASSPSGGNPLYEQYF.

The chain couples TRBV7-9 to TRBJ1-5, with no clear D. The germline V gene encodes CDR1 SEHNR and CDR2 FQNEAQ (reference sequence). The V end was cut by 1 base, the J end by 6 bases, with 13 bases between. CDR3 size: 15 residues. CDR3 in amino acids: CASSLGHLRGQPQHF. The DNA of the CDR3 is TGTGCCAGCAGCTTAGGACATCTTCGTGGTCAGCCCCAGCATTTT.

This clone was picked up a small number of times. V is TRBV6-5 and J is TRBJ2-5; no clear D gene. The CDR3 consists of 14 residues. Trimming took off 6 bases at V and 2 bases at J, with 13 bases between the two ends. Germline V gives CDR1 MNHEY, CDR2 SVGAGI. This CDR3 reads CASSVDILQETQYF. CDR3 bases: TGTGCCAGCAGCGTAGACATCCTGCAAGAGACCCAGTACTTC.

V usage is TRBV29-1 and J usage is TRBJ2-1, with D uncertain. The CDR3 is 11 amino acids. V shed 7 bases and J shed 2 bases, with 6 bases lying between them. Germline CDR1 SQVTM, CDR2 ANQGSEA. CDR3 DNA sequence: TGCAGCGGTGATACCTACAATGAGCAGTTCTTC. It is translated as CSGDTYNEQFF.

This clone has only a few counts. The chain joins TRBV25-1 to TRBJ2-1; D is unresolved. This CDR3 comprises 15 residues. The germline V and J ends were trimmed by 2 bases and 0 bases, with 8 bases remaining between them. Germline CDR1 MGHDK, CDR2 SYGVNS. The CDR3 is CASSERSGSYNEQFF. The CDR3 coding sequence is TGTGCCAGCAGTGAACGATCCGGCTCCTACAATGAGCAGTTCTTC.

This clone came up a few times. The chain has TRBV5-1 and TRBJ1-2; no reliable D call. V dropped 4 bases and J dropped 0 bases, with 13 bases sitting between them. The CDR3 totals 15 residues. CDR1 and CDR2 (germline): SGHRS, YFSETQ. Here the CDR3 DNA reads TGCGCCAGCAGCCTGGACTCATTAGCTAACTATGGCTACACCTTC. Translated, it gives CASSLDSLANYGYTF.

The sample holds a few counts of this clone. V gene TRBV5-4 combines with J gene TRBJ2-1; D gene unclear. V was clipped by 0 bases and J by 3 bases, with 4 bases between them. CDR1 is SGHNT and CDR2 is YYREEE in the germline V gene (reference sequence). The CDR3 is 13 amino acids. The CDR3 protein is CASSLALYNEQFF. The CDR3 nucleotides read TGTGCCAGCAGCTTGGCTCTCTACAATGAGCAGTTCTTC.

The V and J genes are TRBV7-2 and TRBJ1-4; no definite D call. The V gene's germline CDR1 is SGHTA and CDR2 FQGNSA. Trimming cost V 2 bases and J 5 bases, with 12 bases left between them. The length of the CDR3 is 15 residues. CDR3 nucleotide sequence: TGTGCCAGCAGCTTAATCAGCGGCCAAAATGAAAAACTGTTTTTT. It translates to CASSLISGQNEKLFF.

This clone was observed a few times. The V call is TRBV7-2, the J call TRBJ1-1; D unresolved. Germline V lookup: CDR1 SGHTA, CDR2 FQGNSA. V lost 3 bases and J lost 1, with 6 bases in between. The CDR3 is made up of 13 amino acids. The CDR3 loop reads CASSFRTNTEAFF. DNA for the CDR3: TGTGCCAGCAGCTTTCGGACGAACACTGAAGCTTTCTTT.

The chain has TRBV30 and TRBJ1-1; no firm D call. CDR3 size: 13 residues. V lost 2 bases and J lost 3, with 10 bases in between. Germline values: CDR1 GTSNPN, CDR2 SVGIG (reference sequence). In DNA, the CDR3 is TGTGCCTGGAGTAGAGGCCGGGACACTGAAGCTTTCTTT. Translated: CAWSRGRDTEAFF.

This clone was counted at least ten times. The rearrangement joins TRBV7-2 to TRBJ2-3; weak D call: TRBD1 (6 bases). The CDR3 spans 14 residues. Germline V CDR1 and CDR2: SGHTA, FQGNSA. With 3 bases removed from V and 2 bases from J, the gap between germline ends came to 9 bases. The CDR3 sequence is CASSFDRFTDTQYF. The CDR3 DNA sequence: TGTGCCAGCAGCTTTGACAGGTTCACAGATACGCAGTATTTT.

The chain uses TRBV20-1 and TRBJ2-1, with D unclear. Between the trimmed V and J ends, which lost 5 bases and 4 bases, there was a span of 6 bases. The CDR3 has 11 amino acids. Germline-derived CDR1 and CDR2 are DFQATT and SNEGSKA (reference sequence). CDR3 nucleotide sequence: TGCAGTGCTGGCCAGTACAATGAGCAGTTCTTC. The encoded protein is CSAGQYNEQFF.

The chain couples TRBV5-8 to TRBJ2-3; TRBD1 matches at 11 bases. The CDR3 sequence is 15 residues long. Unmatched junction bases numbered 6, after V lost 5 bases and J lost 4 bases. Germline V gives CDR1 SGHTS, CDR2 YDEGEE. For the CDR3, the DNA is TGTGCCAGCAGTCCCGGGACAGGGGGTCCAGATACGCAGTATTTT. Residues: CASSPGTGGPDTQYF.

J is TRBJ2-1 and V is TRBV5-1; no firm D call. The CDR3 has 13 amino acids. Deletions cut 5 bases from V and 8 bases from J, with 14 bases between. In germline, CDR1 is SGHRS, CDR2 YFSETQ. Here the CDR3 reads CASRLAGRDEQFF. The CDR3 DNA reads as TGCGCCAGCAGGTTAGCTGGACGGGATGAGCAGTTCTTC. Full variable domain (rest looked up from reference TRBV5-1 and TRBJ2-1): KAGVTQTPRYLIKTRGQQVTLSCSPISGHRSVSWYQQTPGQGLQFLFEYFSETQRNKGNFPGRFSGRQFSNSRSEMNVSTLELGDSALYLCASRLAGRDEQFFGPGTRLTVL.

This rearrangement joins TRBV5-1 to TRBJ2-5; TRBD1 might be the D (6 bases). The germline V gene has CDR1 SGHRS and CDR2 YFSETQ. Trimming removed 4 bases from V and 3 bases from J, with 16 bases in between. This CDR3 region has 15 residues. Written as DNA, the CDR3 is TGCGCCAGCAGCGAACAGGGTCTGTCCAAAGAGACCCAGTACTTC. Encoded protein: CASSEQGLSKETQYF.

This chain joins TRBV6-5 and TRBJ2-1, with D perhaps TRBD2 (6 bases). Per the germline V gene, CDR1 is MNHEY and CDR2 is SVGAGI. Deletions cut 6 bases from V and 9 bases from J, with 12 bases between. This CDR3 is 12 amino acids long. CDR3 nucleotide sequence: TGTGCCAGCAGGCCAATGGGAGGTGAGCAGTTCTTC. Protein: CASRPMGGEQFF.

The V gene is TRBV27, the J gene TRBJ2-5; no clear D gene. Germline V gene sequence: CDR1 MNHEY, CDR2 SMNVEV (reference sequence). V lost 5 bases and J 2 bases, leaving 9 bases between the germline ends. The CDR3 extends over 13 amino acids. DNA for the CDR3: TGTGCCAGCAGTATTCAGAGGCAAGAGACCCAGTACTTC. Translated: CASSIQRQETQYF.